What follows are 4 T cell receptor beta chains derived from one specimen sequenced in a study of vaccination effects on CD4 cells after COVID-19. The assay was immunoSEQ multiplex PCR, and TCRdb's table has in-frame clones only and misses some. The sample holds 24,000 or so clones, 65% to 85% seen once. For these receptors, no antigen is known. CD4+ T cells specific for antigen were expanded with viral peptide pools by the ViraFEST assay before sequencing. Once cultured for roughly ten days, the cells underwent separation to obtain CD4+ T cells. Between March and December 2020, the person had a SARS-CoV-2 infection that PCR confirmed. The sample here was CD4+ T cells from PBMCs cultured with HCoV-NL63 spike peptides, taken before COVID-19 vaccination. Source of these receptors: a human donor who had a prior SARS-CoV-2 infection.

V gene TRBV3-1 (or the pseudogene TRBV3-2) combines with J gene TRBJ1-1; the D is unclear. The CDR3 has 14 amino acids. Germline V gives CDR1 LGHDT, CDR2 YNNKEL (reference sequence). V was pared by 2 bases and J by 0 bases, with 7 bases between. CDR3 DNA sequence: TGTGCCAGCAGCCAAAGGCAGCTGAACACTGAAGCTTTCTTT. Protein sequence: CASSQRQLNTEAFF.

This clone was counted a few times. The chain couples TRBV11-2 to TRBJ2-1; 9 bases agree with TRBD1. Trimming removed 1 base from V and 2 bases from J; junction bases left unmatched: 0. CDR1 and CDR2 from the germline V gene are SGHAT and FQNNGV. The CDR3 extends over 15 amino acids. CDR3 DNA sequence: TGTGCCAGCAGCTTAGGGACAGGGGCCTACAATGAGCAGTTCTTC. Translating gives CASSLGTGAYNEQFF.

In this sample, this clone turned up a few times. The chain is built from TRBV5-6 and TRBJ1-2; D uncertain. Germline CDR1 is SGHDT and CDR2 is YYEEEE. Between the trimmed V and J ends, which lost 4 bases and 5 bases, there was a span of 15 bases. The CDR3 is 14 amino acids. DNA of the CDR3: TGTGCCAGCAGCGAAAGAGGCAGGCGGTATGGCTACACCTTC. It is translated as CASSERGRRYGYTF.

V gene TRBV5-1 combines with J gene TRBJ1-2; no definite D call. Germline CDR1 is SGHRS and CDR2 is YFSETQ. This CDR3 has 13 amino acids. Trimming took off 5 bases at V and 2 bases at J, with 10 bases between the two ends. The CDR3 protein is CASSVGGNYGYTF. CDR3 sequence (DNA): TGCGCCAGCAGTGTGGGCGGGAACTATGGCTACACCTTC.